Following are 9 T cell receptor beta chains from one sample sequenced in a study of Ad26.COV2.S vaccination and SARS-CoV-2 variants. Clones were sequenced by immunoSEQ multiplex PCR, and TCRdb holds only the in-frame ones, with some missing. The sample includes roughly 420,000 clones, 89% seen only once; the top ten take 2.5% to 3%. The treatment here: around 19 received Ad26.COV2.S at low or high dose, single or two shots; about 5 received placebo; per-sample allocation not given. Each sample was drawn 63 days after the first injection (of vaccine or placebo). This specimen consisted of peripheral blood, obtained in a trial of Ad26.COV2.S vaccine versus placebo. The receptors were gathered from a person aged 18 to 65 who received the Ad26.COV2.S COVID-19 vaccine or a placebo.

The chain uses TRBV11-1 and TRBJ2-2; no reliable D call. The CDR3 has 15 residues. The V gene's germline CDR1 is SGHAT and CDR2 FQDESV (reference sequence). Deletions cut 3 bases from V and 0 bases from J, with 8 bases between. The CDR3 DNA follows: TGTGCCAGCAGCTTTTCCTGGCCGAACACCGGGGAGCTGTTTTTT. Protein product: CASSFSWPNTGELFF.

The chain is built from TRBV6-2 or TRBV6-3 and TRBJ2-3; D remains ambiguous. CDR3 length equals 12 residues. Trimming cost V 4 bases and J 2 bases, with 4 bases left between them. CDR1 is MNHEY, CDR2 SVGEGT, per germline. The CDR3 is CASSSVTDTQYF. CDR3 nucleotide sequence: TGTGCCAGCAGTTCCGTCACAGATACGCAGTATTTT.

This chain links TRBV21-1 with TRBJ1-5; the table's D call of TRBD1 was not tested on the DNA. TRBV21-1 is tagged as a pseudogene. This CDR3 is 15 amino acids long. The CDR3 reads CASSPWTESNQPQHF. The CDR3 nucleotides are TGTGCCAGCAGCCCCTGGACAGAAAGCAATCAGCCCCAGCATTTT.

This chain links TRBV2 with TRBJ2-7, with D hard to call. Germline V gene sequence: CDR1 SNHLY, CDR2 FYNNEI. V dropped 6 bases and J dropped 2 bases, with 17 bases sitting between them. This CDR3 has 15 amino acids. The CDR3 here is CASRYGGIVPYEQYF. The CDR3 DNA is TGTGCCAGCAGGTACGGCGGTATCGTCCCCTACGAGCAGTACTTC.

The chain employs TRBV2 and TRBJ2-3; 7 bases align to TRBD2. The CDR3 is 13 amino acids. Germline V gene sequence: CDR1 SNHLY, CDR2 FYNNEI. V lost 3 bases, J lost 4 bases, and 1 base stayed unmatched. CDR3 DNA sequence: TGTGCCAGCAGTGAGGGGGGGGCAGATACGCAGTATTTT. Translation gives CASSEGGADTQYF.

V is TRBV5-1 and J is TRBJ1-3; no clear D gene. Trimming took off 0 bases at V and 8 bases at J, with 9 bases between the two ends. The length of the CDR3 is 13 residues. CDR1 and CDR2 (germline): SGHRS, YFSETQ. CDR3 sequence reads: CASSLVGGDTIYF. CDR3 DNA: TGCGCCAGCAGCTTGGTTGGCGGGGACACCATATATTTT.

The chain has TRBV6-5 and TRBJ1-1; D possibly corresponds to TRBD1 (6 bases). The germline V and J ends were trimmed by 4 bases and 4 bases, with 13 bases remaining between them. The V gene's germline CDR1 is MNHEY and CDR2 SVGAGI. This CDR3 is 14 amino acids long. The CDR3 here is CASSWTEEVTEAFF. The DNA of the CDR3 is TGTGCCAGCAGTTGGACAGAGGAGGTCACTGAAGCTTTCTTT.

V gene TRBV21-1 combines with J gene TRBJ1-1; the table's D call TRBD1 went unverified against the DNA. TRBV21-1 is designated a pseudogene. This CDR3 has 14 amino acids. CDR3 nucleotide sequence: TGTGCCAGCAGCAAGGGACAGGGAGGCACTGAAGCTTTCTTT. The encoded protein is CASSKGQGGTEAFF.

This chain uses TRBV19 with TRBJ1-2; TRBD1 is a possible D gene (5 bases). This CDR3 has 14 amino acids. The ends were cut back, 4 bases at V and 0 bases at J, with 9 bases in the middle. The V gene's germline CDR1 is LNHDA and CDR2 SQIVND (reference sequence). CDR3 residues: CASSTGPANYGYTF. The DNA of the CDR3 is TGTGCCAGTAGTACGGGGCCAGCTAACTATGGCTACACCTTC.